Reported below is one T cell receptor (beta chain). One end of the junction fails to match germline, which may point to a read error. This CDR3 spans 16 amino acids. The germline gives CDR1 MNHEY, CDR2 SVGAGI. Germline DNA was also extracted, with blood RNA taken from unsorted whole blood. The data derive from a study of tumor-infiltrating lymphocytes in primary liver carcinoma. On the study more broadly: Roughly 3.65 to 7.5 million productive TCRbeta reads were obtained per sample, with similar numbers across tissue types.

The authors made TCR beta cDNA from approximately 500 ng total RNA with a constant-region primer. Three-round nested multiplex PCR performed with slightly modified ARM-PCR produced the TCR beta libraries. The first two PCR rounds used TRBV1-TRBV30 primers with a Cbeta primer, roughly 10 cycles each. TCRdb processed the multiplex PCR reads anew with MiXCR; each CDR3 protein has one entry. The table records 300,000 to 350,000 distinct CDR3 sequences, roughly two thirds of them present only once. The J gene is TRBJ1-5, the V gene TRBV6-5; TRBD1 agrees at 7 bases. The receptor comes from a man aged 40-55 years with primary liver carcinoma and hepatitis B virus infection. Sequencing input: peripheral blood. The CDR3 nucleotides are TGTGCCAGCAGTTACTCGAGCCAGGGGGTGAGTCAGCCCCAGCTTTTT. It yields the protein CASSYSSQGVSQPQLF.